This T cell receptor beta chain was retrieved from a study of immune cell composition in non-small cell lung cancer. Broader study findings: Clones >0.5% enriched in tumour were rarer in adenocarcinoma (about 35%) than squamous (about 80%). Adenocarcinomas with higher top tumour-associated clone frequency had more reactive TILs.

Concerning this clone: Its matching antigen is unknown.

V dropped 3 bases and J dropped 0 bases, with 14 bases sitting between them. This CDR3 is 16 amino acids long. The V gene's germline CDR1 is MNHEY and CDR2 SMNVEV (reference sequence). Frozen unsorted single-cell suspensions supplied the genomic DNA. Generated by immunoSEQ multiplex PCR, the TCRdb table keeps only in-frame clones and is missing some. The sample gives 10,000 or so clones, around four fifths of which show up once; under 10% is in the top ten. The sequenced material came from lung tumor tissue. The receptor was derived from a human donor with non-small cell lung cancer. The chain couples TRBV27 to TRBJ1-1; D is unresolved. CDR3 coding DNA: TGTGCCAGCAGTTTGGGCGGGCATGTGATGAACACTGAAGCTTTCTTT. Its translation is CASSLGGHVMNTEAFF.